This T cell receptor beta chain is from a study of shared clonotypes between healthy human individuals. Findings of the study overall: Shared clonotypes: about 4.6% naive CD4, around 3.4% naive CD8, about 2.5% memory CD4, 0.35% to 0.5% memory CD8.

The CDR3 is 13 amino acids. Germline V gene lookup returns CDR1 SNHLY and CDR2 FYNNEI. Trimming left V 4 bases short and J 6 bases short, with 10 bases between. CD45RO negativity and positive selection for CCR7 defined naive CD8 cells, a population that excluded terminally differentiated effector memory CD45RA+ cells. Donors, healthy HIV-negative adults, lacked recent acute infections or vaccinations. Notes on this clone: The antigen remains unidentified.

The assay was immunoSEQ multiplex PCR, and TCRdb's table has in-frame clones only and misses some. Among hundreds of thousands of clones, around 92% were seen once, and the ten largest hold approximately 25%. The sequence came from a man aged 25-45 years in good health. V and J are TRBV2 and TRBJ2-1; D remains unclear. Sequencing was performed on naive CD8+ T cells sorted from blood. The CDR3 protein is CASSVRFPNEQFF. The CDR3 coding sequence is TGTGCCAGCAGTGTTCGATTCCCCAATGAGCAGTTCTTC.